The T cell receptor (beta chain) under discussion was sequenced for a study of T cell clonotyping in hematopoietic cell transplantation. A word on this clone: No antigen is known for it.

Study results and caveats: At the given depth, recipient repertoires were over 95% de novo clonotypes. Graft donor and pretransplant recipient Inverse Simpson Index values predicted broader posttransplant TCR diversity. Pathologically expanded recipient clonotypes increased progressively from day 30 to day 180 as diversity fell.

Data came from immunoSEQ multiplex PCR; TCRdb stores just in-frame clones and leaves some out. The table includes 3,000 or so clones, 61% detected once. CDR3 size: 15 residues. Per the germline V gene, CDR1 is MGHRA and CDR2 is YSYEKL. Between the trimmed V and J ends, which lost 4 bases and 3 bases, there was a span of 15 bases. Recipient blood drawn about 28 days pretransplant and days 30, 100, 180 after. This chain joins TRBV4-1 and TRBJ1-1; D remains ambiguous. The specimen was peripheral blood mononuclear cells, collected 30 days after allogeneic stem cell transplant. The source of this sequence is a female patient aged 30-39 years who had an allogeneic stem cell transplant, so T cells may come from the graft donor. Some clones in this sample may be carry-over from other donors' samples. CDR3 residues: CASSPGKSPHTEAFF. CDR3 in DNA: TGCGCCAGCAGCCCTGGGAAGAGCCCTCACACTGAAGCTTTCTTT.